This TCR beta chain was captured by sequencing in a study of persistence of HIV-infected CD4 T cells. Study as a whole: Median time on suppressive ART was 7 to 9 years.

The immunoSEQ assay was version 4, run in survey mode. Profiled with immunoSEQ multiplex PCR; TCRdb holds only in-frame clones, not every one. The sample gives over 25,000 clones, around 82% of which show up once; around 0.86% is in the top ten. The CDR3 runs 15 residues. The V end was cut by 4 bases, the J end by 3 bases, with 18 bases between. CDR1 is GTSNPN and CDR2 is SVGIG in the germline V gene (reference sequence). The stimulus was lysate of CMV-infected fibroblasts, 9 to 10 ug/mL. CD40L-negative CD69-negative CD45RO-high memory CD4+ T cells were sorted as populations depleted of antigen-responding cells. Inclusion required CMV-positive serology and CD4+ counts above 400 cells/uL. On this clone: The antigen is unknown.

Notes on the study in general: TCR oligoclonality correlated with proviral oligoclonality in the same sorted populations.

The material sequenced was CD4+ T cells sorted from PBMCs after approximately 19-hour stimulation, taken from a patient who received antiretroviral therapy. This chain links TRBV30 with TRBJ2-5; a weak D match, TRBD2 (5 bases). The TCR comes from an adult man with HIV who was CMV-seropositive. CDR3 bases: TGTGCCTGGACCAGGCCCCTCCCGGAGGAAGAGACCCAGTACTTC. It translates to CAWTRPLPEEETQYF.